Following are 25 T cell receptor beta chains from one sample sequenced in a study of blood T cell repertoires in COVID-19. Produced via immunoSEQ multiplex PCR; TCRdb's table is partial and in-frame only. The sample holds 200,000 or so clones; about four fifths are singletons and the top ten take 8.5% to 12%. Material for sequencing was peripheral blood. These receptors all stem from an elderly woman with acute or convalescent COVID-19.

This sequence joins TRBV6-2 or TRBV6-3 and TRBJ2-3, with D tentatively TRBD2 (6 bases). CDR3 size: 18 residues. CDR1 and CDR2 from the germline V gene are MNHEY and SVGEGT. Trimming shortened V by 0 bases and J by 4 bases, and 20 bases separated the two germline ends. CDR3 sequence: CASSYSPLAASGSDTQYF. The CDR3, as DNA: TGTGCCAGCAGTTACTCCCCTTTAGCGGCCTCAGGGTCAGATACGCAGTATTTT.

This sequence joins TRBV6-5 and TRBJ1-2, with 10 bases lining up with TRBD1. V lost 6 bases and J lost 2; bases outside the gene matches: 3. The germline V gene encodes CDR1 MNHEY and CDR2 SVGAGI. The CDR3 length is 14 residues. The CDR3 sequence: CASRRTGGNYGYTF. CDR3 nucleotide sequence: TGTGCCAGCAGGCGGACAGGGGGGAACTATGGCTACACCTTC.

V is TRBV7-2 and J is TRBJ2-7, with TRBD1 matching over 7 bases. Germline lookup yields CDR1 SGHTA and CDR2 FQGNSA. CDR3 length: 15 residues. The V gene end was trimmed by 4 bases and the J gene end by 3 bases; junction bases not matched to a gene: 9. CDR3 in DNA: TGTGCCAGCAGCTCGACGTCAGGGGGTAGCTACGAGCAGTACTTC. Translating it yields CASSSTSGGSYEQYF.

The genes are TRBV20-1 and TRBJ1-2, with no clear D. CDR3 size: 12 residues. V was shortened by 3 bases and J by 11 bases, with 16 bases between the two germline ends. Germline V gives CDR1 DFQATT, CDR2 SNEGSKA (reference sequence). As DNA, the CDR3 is TGCAGTGCTAGTGCCCCGGGAGCTTGGTACACCTTC. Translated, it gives CSASAPGAWYTF.

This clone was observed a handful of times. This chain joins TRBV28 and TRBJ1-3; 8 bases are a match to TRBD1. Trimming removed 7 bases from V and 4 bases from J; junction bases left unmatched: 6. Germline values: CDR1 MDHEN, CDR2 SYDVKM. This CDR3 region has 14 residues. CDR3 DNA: TGTGCCAGCATTCGACCAGGGGGCGGAAACACCATATATTTT. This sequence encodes CASIRPGGGNTIYF.

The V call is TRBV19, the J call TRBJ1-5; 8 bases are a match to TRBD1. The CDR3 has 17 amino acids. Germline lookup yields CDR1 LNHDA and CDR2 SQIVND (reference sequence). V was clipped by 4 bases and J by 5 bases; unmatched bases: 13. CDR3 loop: CASSTPGQGASDQPQHF. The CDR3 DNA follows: TGTGCCAGTAGTACCCCCGGACAGGGCGCATCAGATCAGCCCCAGCATTTT.

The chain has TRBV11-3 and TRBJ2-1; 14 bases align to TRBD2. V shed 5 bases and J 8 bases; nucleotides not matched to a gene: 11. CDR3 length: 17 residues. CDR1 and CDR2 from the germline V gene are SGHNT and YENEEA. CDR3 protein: CASSIGWGTSGRHEQFF. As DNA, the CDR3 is TGTGCCAGCAGCATTGGTTGGGGGACTAGCGGGAGACATGAGCAGTTCTTC.

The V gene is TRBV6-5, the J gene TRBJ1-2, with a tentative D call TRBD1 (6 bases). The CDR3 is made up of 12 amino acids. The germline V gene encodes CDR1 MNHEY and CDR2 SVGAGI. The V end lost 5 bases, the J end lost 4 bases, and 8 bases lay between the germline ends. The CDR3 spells CASSPDSYGYTF. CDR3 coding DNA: TGTGCCAGCAGTCCGGACAGCTATGGCTACACCTTC.

DNA of the CDR3: TGTGCCTGGAGGGGGTCCCTGACCCGGGGCTATGGCTACACCTTC. It translates to CAWRGSLTRGYGYTF. This sequence joins TRBV30 and TRBJ1-2; no reliable D call. The CDR3 is made up of 15 amino acids. The V and J ends lost 3 bases and 4 bases respectively, with 18 bases between them. CDR1 and CDR2 (germline): GTSNPN, SVGIG (reference sequence).

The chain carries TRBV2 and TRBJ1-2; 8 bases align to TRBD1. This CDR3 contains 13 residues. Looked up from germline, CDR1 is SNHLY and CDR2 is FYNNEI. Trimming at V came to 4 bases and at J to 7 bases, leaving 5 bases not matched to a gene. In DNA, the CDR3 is TGTGCCAGCAGTGCCCAGCAGGGGGCTGGCTACACCTTC. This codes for CASSAQQGAGYTF.

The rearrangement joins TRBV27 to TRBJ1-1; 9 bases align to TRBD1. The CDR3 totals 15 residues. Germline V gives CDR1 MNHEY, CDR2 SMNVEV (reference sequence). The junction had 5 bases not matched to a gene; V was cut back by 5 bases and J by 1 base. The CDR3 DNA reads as TGTGCCAGCAGTGTTACAGGGGGCAAGAACACTGAAGCTTTCTTT. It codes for CASSVTGGKNTEAFF.

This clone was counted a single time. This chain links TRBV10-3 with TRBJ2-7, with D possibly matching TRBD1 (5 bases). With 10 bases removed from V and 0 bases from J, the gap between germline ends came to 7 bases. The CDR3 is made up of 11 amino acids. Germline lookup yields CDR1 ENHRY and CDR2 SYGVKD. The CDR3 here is CATGPSYEQYF. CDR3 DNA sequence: TGTGCCACAGGGCCCTCCTACGAGCAGTACTTC.

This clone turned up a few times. In nucleotides, the CDR3 is TGTGCCAGCAGCTTGCCCCCACTAGTACCTGAAGCTTTCTTT. It yields the protein CASSLPPLVPEAFF. This chain uses TRBV5-5 with TRBJ1-1, with D unresolved. This CDR3 region has 14 residues. Germline lookup yields CDR1 SGHKS and CDR2 YYEKEE (reference sequence). V gave up 1 base and J gave up 6 bases, with 13 bases separating them.

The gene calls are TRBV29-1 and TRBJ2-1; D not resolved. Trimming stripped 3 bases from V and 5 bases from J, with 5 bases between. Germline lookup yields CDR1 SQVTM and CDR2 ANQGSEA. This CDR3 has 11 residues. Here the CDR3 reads CSVEGNNEQFF. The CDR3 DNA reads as TGCAGCGTTGAGGGCAACAATGAGCAGTTCTTC.

In DNA, the CDR3 is TGTGCCAGCAGCCAAGGGGTGCGGGACACTGAAGCTTTCTTT. Its translation is CASSQGVRDTEAFF. This chain joins TRBV3-1 (or the pseudogene TRBV3-2) and TRBJ1-1; D unclear. The V gene's germline CDR1 is LGHDT and CDR2 YNNKEL (reference sequence). The ends were cut back, 1 base at V and 3 bases at J, with 9 bases in the middle. The CDR3 is made up of 14 amino acids.

As DNA, the CDR3 is TGTGCCAGCAGCCTCAATAGGGGTGAGCAGTTCTTC. Encoded protein: CASSLNRGEQFF. The chain couples TRBV7-8 to TRBJ2-1, with TRBD1 as a possible D gene (5 bases). Trimming removed 5 bases from V and 9 bases from J, with 11 bases in between. The germline V gene has CDR1 SGHVS and CDR2 FQNEAQ. This CDR3 contains 12 residues. Based on the CDR3 plus reference TRBV7-8 and TRBJ2-1, the full variable domain is GAGVSQSPRYKVAKRGQDVALRCDPISGHVSLFWYQQALGQGPEFLTYFQNEAQLDKSGLPSDRFFAERPEGSVSTLKIQRTQQEDSAVYLCASSLNRGEQFFGPGTRLTVL.

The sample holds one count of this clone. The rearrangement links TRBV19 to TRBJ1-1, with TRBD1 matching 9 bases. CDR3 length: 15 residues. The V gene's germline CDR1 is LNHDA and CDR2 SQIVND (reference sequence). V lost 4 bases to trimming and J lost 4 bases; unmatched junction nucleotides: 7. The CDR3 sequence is CASSTLQGAGTEAFF. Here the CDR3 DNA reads TGTGCCAGTAGTACTCTACAGGGGGCGGGCACTGAAGCTTTCTTT.

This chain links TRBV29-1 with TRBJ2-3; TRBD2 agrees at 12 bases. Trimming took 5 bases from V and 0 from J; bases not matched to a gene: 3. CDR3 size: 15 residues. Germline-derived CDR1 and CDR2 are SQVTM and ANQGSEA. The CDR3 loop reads CSVQGTSGSTDTQYF. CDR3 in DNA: TGCAGCGTTCAGGGGACTAGCGGGAGCACAGATACGCAGTATTTT.

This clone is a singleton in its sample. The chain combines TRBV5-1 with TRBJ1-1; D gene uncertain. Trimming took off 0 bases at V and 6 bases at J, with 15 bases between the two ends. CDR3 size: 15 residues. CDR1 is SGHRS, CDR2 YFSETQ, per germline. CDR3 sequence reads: CASSLGRVGYAEAFF. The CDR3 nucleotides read TGCGCCAGCAGCTTGGGGCGGGTGGGGTATGCTGAAGCTTTCTTT.

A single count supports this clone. This CDR3 is CASGSAGHSDEQYF. The CDR3 bases are TGTGCCAGTGGATCCGCAGGTCATAGTGACGAGCAGTACTTC. The chain employs TRBV19 and TRBJ2-7, with no clear D. This CDR3 is built from 14 residues. CDR1 LNHDA and CDR2 SQIVND come from the germline V gene (reference sequence). Trimming removed 8 bases at V and 5 bases at J, with 19 bases between.

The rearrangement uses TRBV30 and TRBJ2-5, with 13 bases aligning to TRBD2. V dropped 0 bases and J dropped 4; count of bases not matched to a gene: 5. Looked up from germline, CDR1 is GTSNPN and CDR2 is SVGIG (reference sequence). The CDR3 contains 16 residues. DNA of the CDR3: TGTGCCTGGAGTGTGGGACTAGCGGGGAGTCGAGAGACCCAGTACTTC. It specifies CAWSVGLAGSRETQYF.

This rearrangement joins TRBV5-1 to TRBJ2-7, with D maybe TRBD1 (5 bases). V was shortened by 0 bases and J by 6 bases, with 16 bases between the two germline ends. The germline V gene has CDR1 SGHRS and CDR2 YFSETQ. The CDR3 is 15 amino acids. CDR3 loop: CASSLEGRAIREQYF. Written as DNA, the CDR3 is TGCGCCAGCAGCTTGGAGGGCAGGGCAATTCGCGAGCAGTACTTC.

The CDR3 here is CASSLFQGRLNTEAFF. The CDR3 DNA sequence: TGTGCCAGCAGCTTATTTCAGGGTCGGTTGAACACTGAAGCTTTCTTT. J is TRBJ1-1 and V is TRBV11-3; possibly TRBD1 for D (5 bases). The CDR3 loop spans 16 amino acids. In germline, CDR1 is SGHNT, CDR2 YENEEA. The V gene lost 2 bases and the J gene lost 0 bases, with 13 bases spanning the gap.

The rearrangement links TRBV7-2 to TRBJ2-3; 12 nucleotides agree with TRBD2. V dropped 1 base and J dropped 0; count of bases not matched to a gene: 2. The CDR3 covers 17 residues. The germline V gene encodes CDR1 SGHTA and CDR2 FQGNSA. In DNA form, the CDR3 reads TGTGCCAGCAGCTTAGAGACTAGCGGGGGAAGCACAGATACGCAGTATTTT. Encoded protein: CASSLETSGGSTDTQYF. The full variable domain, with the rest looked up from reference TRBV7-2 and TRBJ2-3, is GAGVSQSPSNKVTEKGKDVELRCDPISGHTALYWYRQSLGQGLEFLIYFQGNSAPDKSGLPSDRFSAERTGGSVSTLTIQRTQQEDSAVYLCASSLETSGGSTDTQYFGPGTRLTVL.

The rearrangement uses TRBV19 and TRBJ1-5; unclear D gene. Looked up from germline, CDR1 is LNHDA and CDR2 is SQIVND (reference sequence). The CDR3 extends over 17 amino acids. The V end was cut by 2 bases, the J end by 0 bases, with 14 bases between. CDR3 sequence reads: CASSIISTAYSNQPQHF. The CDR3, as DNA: TGTGCCAGTAGTATAATTAGTACAGCATATAGCAATCAGCCCCAGCATTTT. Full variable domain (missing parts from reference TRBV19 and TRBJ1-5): DGGITQSPKYLFRKEGQNVTLSCEQNLNHDAMYWYRQDPGQGLRLIYYSQIVNDFQKGDIAEGYSVSREKKESFPLTVTSAQKNPTAFYLCASSIISTAYSNQPQHFGDGTRLSIL.